This T cell receptor beta chain was recorded in a study of preoperative IRX-2 immunotherapy in early breast cancer. The treatment was: preoperative locoregional IRX-2 cytokine immunotherapy. The data were produced by immunoSEQ multiplex PCR, yet TCRdb's version contains in-frame clones alone and is incomplete. The sample includes about 15,000 clones, more than 75% of them seen just once. V gave up 0 bases and J gave up 1 base, with 7 bases separating them. The CDR3 sequence is 15 residues long. CDR1 MGHRA and CDR2 YSYEKL come from the germline V gene. Sampling took place from a patient treated with IRX-2 immunotherapy. The chain couples TRBV4-1 to TRBJ1-5; D not resolved. This receptor was obtained from a human donor with breast cancer. The CDR3 coding sequence is TGCGCCAGCAGCCAAGACCGCAGGAGCAATCAGCCCCAGCATTTT. It codes for CASSQDRRSNQPQHF.